This entry features one T cell receptor (beta chain) sequence. The data stem from a study of beta chain features in type 1 diabetes. For the study at large: Comparable age, gender and cell yields were observed in patients relative to healthy donors.

As every portion of the isolated RNA was reverse transcribed, the sequencing read expressed TCRB transcripts. The data were produced by immunoSEQ multiplex PCR, yet TCRdb's version contains in-frame clones alone and is incomplete. The sample contains about 150,000 clones, 40% to 60% of which appear only once. This TCR was recovered from a man aged 18-30 years in good health. The sample comprised Tregs from blood.

DNA of the CDR3: TGTGCCAGCAGTTACTCGGGCAACTACGAGCAGTACTTC. This sequence encodes CASSYSGNYEQYF. The V call is TRBV6-6, the J call TRBJ2-7; no reliable D call. V lost 0 bases and J lost 3, with 6 bases in between. The germline CDR1 and CDR2 sequences are MNHNY and SVGAGI (reference sequence). The CDR3 runs to 13 residues.